This T cell receptor beta chain was sequenced during a study of cytomegalovirus exposure and HLA in healthy donors. Nominal health characterized the donors when sampled, though unrecorded immune exposures were likely. V shed 2 bases and J 6 bases; nucleotides not matched to a gene: 11. There are 17 residues in the CDR3. Germline V gives CDR1 MNHEY, CDR2 SMNVEV (reference sequence). Overall study results and limits: It was about 180 TCR beta chains that were listed as cytomegalovirus-associated. In vitro, three CMV-associated chains proved specific for CMV antigens. High specificity and sensitivity for cytomegalovirus status were reported for the classifier.

In regard to this clone: The antigen is undetermined.

PCR involved 60 Vbeta and 13 Jbeta primers. Sequencing was performed with immunoSEQ multiplex PCR; in TCRdb, only in-frame clones are kept and a portion is missing. The sample includes about 300,000 clones, around 86% of them seen just once. The source of this sequence is a man in his forties in good health and CMV-seropositive. The V and J genes are TRBV27 and TRBJ2-2; TRBD1 agrees at 8 bases. Specimen: PBMCs. As DNA, the CDR3 is TGTGCCAGCAGTTTACTCCTCGACAGGGGTGGTGCCGGGGAGCTGTTTTTT. This codes for CASSLLLDRGGAGELFF.